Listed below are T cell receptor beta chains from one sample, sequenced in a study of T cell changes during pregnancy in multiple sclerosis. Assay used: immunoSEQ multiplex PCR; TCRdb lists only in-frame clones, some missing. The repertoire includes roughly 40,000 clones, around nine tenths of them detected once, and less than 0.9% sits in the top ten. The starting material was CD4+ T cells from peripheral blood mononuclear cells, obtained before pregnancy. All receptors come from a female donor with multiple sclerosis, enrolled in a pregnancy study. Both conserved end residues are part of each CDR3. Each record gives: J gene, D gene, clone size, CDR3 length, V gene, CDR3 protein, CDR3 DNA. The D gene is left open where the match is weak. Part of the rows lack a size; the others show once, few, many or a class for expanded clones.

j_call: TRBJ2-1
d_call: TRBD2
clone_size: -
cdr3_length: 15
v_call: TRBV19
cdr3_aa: CASRGSGRSGNEQFF
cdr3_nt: TGTGCCAGTAGGGGTAGCGGGAGATCAGGAAATGAGCAGTTCTTC

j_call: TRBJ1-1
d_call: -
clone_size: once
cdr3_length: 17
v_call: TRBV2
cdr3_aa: CASRTPTSGLTNTEAFF
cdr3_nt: TGTGCCAGCAGGACGCCGACCTCGGGACTCACGAACACTGAAGCTTTCTTT

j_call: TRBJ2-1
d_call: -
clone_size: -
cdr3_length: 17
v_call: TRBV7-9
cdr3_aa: CASSLGGTQSSYNEQFF
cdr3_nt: TGTGCCAGCAGCTTAGGGGGGACACAGAGCTCCTACAATGAGCAGTTCTTC

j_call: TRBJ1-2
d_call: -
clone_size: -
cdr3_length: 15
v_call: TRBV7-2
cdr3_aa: CASSLQFRGLGGYTF
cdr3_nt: TGTGCCAGCAGCCTCCAATTCAGGGGTTTAGGTGGCTACACCTTC

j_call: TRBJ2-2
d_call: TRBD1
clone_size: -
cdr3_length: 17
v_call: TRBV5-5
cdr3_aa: CASSFPGQGDATGELFF
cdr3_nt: TGTGCCAGCAGCTTCCCGGGACAGGGGGATGCGACCGGGGAGCTGTTTTTT

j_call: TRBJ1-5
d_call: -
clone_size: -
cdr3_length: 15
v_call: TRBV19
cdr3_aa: CASSPSSGGHQPQHF
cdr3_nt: TGTGCCAGTAGCCCATCGTCGGGGGGACATCAGCCCCAGCATTTT

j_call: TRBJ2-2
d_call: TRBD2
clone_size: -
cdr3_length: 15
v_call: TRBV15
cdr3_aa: CATQTGLANTGELFF
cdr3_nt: TGTGCCACACAAACAGGACTAGCGAACACCGGGGAGCTGTTTTTT

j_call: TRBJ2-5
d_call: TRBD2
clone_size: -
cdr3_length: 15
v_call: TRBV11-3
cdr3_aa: CASTSGGQKQETQYF
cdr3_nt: TGTGCCAGCACCTCGGGAGGGCAAAAACAAGAGACCCAGTACTTC

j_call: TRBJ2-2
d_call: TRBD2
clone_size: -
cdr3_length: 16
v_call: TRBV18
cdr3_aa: CASSPTSGRDTGELFF
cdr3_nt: TGTGCCAGCTCACCAACCAGCGGGAGGGACACCGGGGAGCTGTTTTTT

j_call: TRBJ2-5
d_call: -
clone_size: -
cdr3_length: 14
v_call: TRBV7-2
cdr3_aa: CASSLGTAWETQYF
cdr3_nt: TGTGCCAGCAGCTTAGGAACAGCCTGGGAGACCCAGTACTTC

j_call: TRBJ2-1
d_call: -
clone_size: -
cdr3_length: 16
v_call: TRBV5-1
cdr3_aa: CASSLDLGGSYNEQFF
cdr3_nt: TGCGCCAGCAGCTTGGATCTCGGCGGGTCCTACAATGAGCAGTTCTTC

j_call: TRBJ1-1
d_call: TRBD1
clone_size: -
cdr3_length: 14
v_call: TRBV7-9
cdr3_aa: CASSLGDSRGEAFF
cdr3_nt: TGTGCCAGCAGCTTAGGGGACAGTCGGGGTGAAGCTTTCTTT

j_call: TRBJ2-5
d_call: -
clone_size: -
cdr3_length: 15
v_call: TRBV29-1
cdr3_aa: CSVVGGVGFGETQYF
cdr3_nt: TGCAGCGTTGTAGGGGGGGTGGGGTTTGGAGAGACCCAGTACTTC

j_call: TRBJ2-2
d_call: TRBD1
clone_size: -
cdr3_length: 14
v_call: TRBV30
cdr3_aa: CAWRDRGNTGELFF
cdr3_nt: TGTGCCTGGAGGGACAGGGGGAACACCGGGGAGCTGTTTTTT

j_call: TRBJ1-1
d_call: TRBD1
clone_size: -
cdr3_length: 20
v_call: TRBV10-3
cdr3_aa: CAISSRRQGPRPLLRTEAFF
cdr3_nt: TGTGCCATCAGTTCCCGCCGACAGGGTCCCCGGCCCCTCTTACGCACTGAAGCTTTCTTT

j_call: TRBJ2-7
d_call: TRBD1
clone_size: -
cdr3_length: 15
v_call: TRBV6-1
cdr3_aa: CASSRSGTGTYEQYF
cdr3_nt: TGTGCCAGCAGCAGATCCGGGACAGGGACCTACGAGCAGTACTTC

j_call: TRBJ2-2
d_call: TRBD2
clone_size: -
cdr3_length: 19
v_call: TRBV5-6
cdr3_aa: CASSLGGLAGGPDTGELFF
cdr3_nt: TGTGCCAGCAGCTTGGGGGGGCTAGCGGGAGGGCCGGACACCGGGGAGCTGTTTTTT

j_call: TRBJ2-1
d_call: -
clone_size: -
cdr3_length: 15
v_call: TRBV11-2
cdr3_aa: CASSRVRGNGNEQFF
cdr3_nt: TGTGCCAGCAGCCGGGTCCGCGGGAACGGCAATGAGCAGTTCTTC

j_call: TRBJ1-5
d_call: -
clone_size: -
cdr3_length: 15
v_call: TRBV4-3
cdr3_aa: CASSQGTGRDQPQHF
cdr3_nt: TGCGCCAGCAGCCAAGGTACAGGGCGAGATCAGCCCCAGCATTTT

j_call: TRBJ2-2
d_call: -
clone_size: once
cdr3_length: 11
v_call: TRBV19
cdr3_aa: CASTGAGELFF
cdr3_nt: TGTGCCAGTACGGGTGCCGGGGAGCTGTTTTTT

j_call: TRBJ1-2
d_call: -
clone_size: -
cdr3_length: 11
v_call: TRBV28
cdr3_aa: CASILRSSYTF
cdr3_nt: TGTGCCAGCATCCTTCGGTCCTCCTACACCTTC

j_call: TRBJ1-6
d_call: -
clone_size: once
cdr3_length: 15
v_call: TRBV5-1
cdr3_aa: CASSLGQGIGSPLHF
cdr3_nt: TGCGCCAGCAGCTTGGGGCAGGGGATAGGTTCACCCCTCCACTTT

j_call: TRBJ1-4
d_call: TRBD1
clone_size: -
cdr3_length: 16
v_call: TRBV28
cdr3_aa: CASSRTGGRANEKLFF
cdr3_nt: TGTGCCAGCAGCAGGACAGGGGGCCGAGCTAATGAAAAACTGTTTTTT

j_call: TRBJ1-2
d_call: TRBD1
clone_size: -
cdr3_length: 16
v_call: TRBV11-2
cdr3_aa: CASSFSSRDRGYGYTF
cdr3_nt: TGTGCCAGCAGCTTTTCCTCCCGGGACAGGGGATATGGCTACACCTTC